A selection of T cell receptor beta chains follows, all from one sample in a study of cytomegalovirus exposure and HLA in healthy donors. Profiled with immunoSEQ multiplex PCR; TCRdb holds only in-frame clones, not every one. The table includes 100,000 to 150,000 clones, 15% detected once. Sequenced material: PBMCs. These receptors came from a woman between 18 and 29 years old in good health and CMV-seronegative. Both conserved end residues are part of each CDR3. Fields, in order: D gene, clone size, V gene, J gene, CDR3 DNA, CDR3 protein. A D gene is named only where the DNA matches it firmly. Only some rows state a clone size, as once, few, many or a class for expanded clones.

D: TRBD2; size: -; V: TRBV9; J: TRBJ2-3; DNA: TGTGCCAGCAGCCCCTCCAGCGGGACTAGCGGGAGGGCCCCTCCCCTATCGCAGTATTTT; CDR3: CASSPSSGTSGRAPPLSQYF
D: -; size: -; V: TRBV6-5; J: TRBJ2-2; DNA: TGTGCCAGCAGTTACCGAGTTCCCCCCAACACCGGGGAGCTGTTTTTT; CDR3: CASSYRVPPNTGELFF
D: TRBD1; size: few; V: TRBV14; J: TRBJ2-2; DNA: TGTGCCAGCAGCCCACGTCCCGGGACAGGGAATGACACCGGGGAGCTGTTTTTT; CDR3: CASSPRPGTGNDTGELFF
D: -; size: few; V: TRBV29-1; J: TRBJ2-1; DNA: TGCAGCGTTGAAGAAGGGGGCAATGAGCAGTTCTTC; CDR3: CSVEEGGNEQFF
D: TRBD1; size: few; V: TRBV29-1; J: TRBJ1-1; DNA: TGCAGTTCCACAGGGGATGGTGCGGACACTGAAGCTTTCTTT; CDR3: CSSTGDGADTEAFF
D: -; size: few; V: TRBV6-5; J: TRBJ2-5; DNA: TGTGCCACCTACAGGTACCAAGAGACCCAGTACTTC; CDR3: CATYRYQETQYF
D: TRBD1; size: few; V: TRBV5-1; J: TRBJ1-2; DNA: TGCGCCAGCAGCTTGTCCCAGGGGGGAGCGATTGGCTACACCTTC; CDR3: CASSLSQGGAIGYTF
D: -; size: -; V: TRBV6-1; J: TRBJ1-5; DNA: TGTGCCAGCAGTGAACAGGGTCCTAATCAGCCCCAGCATTTT; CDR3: CASSEQGPNQPQHF
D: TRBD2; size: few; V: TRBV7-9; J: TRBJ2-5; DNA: TGTGCCAGCAGCTTAGGGACTAGCGGGAAAAAAGAGACCCAGTACTTC; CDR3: CASSLGTSGKKETQYF
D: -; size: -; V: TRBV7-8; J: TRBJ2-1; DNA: TGTGCCAGCAGCTTACGCCGGTACAATGAGCAGTTCTTC; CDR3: CASSLRRYNEQFF
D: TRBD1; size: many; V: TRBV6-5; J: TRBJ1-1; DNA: TGTGCCAGCAGCACCGGGACAGGGACCCCTGAAGCTTTCTTT; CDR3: CASSTGTGTPEAFF
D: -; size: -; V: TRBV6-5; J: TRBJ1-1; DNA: TGTGCCAGCAGTTCCCAGACAGGACCCACTGAAGCTTTCTTT; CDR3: CASSSQTGPTEAFF
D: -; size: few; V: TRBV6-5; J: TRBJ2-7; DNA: TGTGCCAGCAGTTACAGTCAGAACGAGCAGTACTTC; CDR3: CASSYSQNEQYF
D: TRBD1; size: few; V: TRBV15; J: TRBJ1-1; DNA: TGTGCCACCAGCAGAGGCGTCGGACAGGCCTACACTGAAGCTTTCTTT; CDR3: CATSRGVGQAYTEAFF
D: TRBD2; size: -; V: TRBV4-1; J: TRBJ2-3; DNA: TGCGCCAGCAGACGACTAGCGGGGGGTGATACGCAGTATTTT; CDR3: CASRRLAGGDTQYF
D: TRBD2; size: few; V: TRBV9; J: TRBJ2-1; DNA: TGTGCCAGCAGCGTAGAGGCGGGGGGGAGGAATGAGCAGTTCTTC; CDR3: CASSVEAGGRNEQFF
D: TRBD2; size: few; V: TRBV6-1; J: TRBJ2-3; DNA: TGTGCCAGCAGTGAACTAGCGGGGGCAGATACGCAGTATTTT; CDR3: CASSELAGADTQYF
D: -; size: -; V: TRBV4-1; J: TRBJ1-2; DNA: TGCGCCAGCAGCCAAGACGGCGGAGGACTCTATGGCTACACCTTC; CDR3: CASSQDGGGLYGYTF
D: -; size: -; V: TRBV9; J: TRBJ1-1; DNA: TGTGCCAGCAGCGTACGTGCGGGGTCTGAAGCTTTCTTT; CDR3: CASSVRAGSEAFF
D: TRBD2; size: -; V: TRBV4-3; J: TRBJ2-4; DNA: TGCGCCAGCAGCCAAGCAGTGGGGCTAGCGGGGGACGGATCCAAAAACATTCAGTACTTC; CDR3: CASSQAVGLAGDGSKNIQYF
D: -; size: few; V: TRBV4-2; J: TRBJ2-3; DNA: TGTGCCAGCAGCTCTCTTGAGGCTGGGTTCACAGATACGCAGTATTTT; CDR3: CASSSLEAGFTDTQYF
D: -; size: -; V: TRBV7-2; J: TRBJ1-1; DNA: TGTGCCAGCAGCTGGCGGCCCTGGGACACTGAAGCTTTCTTT; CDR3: CASSWRPWDTEAFF
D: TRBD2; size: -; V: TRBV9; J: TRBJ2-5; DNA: TGTGCCAGCAGCGTAGGAGGGACTAGCATAGAGACCCAGTACTTC; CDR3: CASSVGGTSIETQYF
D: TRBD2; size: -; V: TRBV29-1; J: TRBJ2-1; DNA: TGCAGCTTTCGGGGACTAGCGGGATCCGGCGATGAGCAGTTCTTC; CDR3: CSFRGLAGSGDEQFF
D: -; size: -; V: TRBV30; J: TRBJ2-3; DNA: TGTGCCTGGAGTGTATTGGGGCAGGGTAAAGATACGCAGTATTTT; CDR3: CAWSVLGQGKDTQYF
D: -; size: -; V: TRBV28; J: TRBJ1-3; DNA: TGTGCCAGCAGACCAAAGCCCGCCCAAAACACCATATATTTT; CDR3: CASRPKPAQNTIYF
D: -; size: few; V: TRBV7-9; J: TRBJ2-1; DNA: TGTGCCAGCAGCTCCTCGGCCTACAATGAGCAGTTCTTC; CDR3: CASSSSAYNEQFF
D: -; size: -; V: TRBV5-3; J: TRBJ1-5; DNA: TGTGCCAGAGGGGGGGCGGGGCAGCCCCAGCATTTT; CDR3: CARGGAGQPQHF
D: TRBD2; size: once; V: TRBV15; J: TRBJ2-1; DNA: TGTGCCACCAGCGCCGACCTTGGCGGGAGAAATGACAATGAGCAGTTCTTC; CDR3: CATSADLGGRNDNEQFF
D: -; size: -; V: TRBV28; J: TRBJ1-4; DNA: TGTGCCAGCAGTTTATATGGACAGAGTAATGAAAAACTGTTTTTT; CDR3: CASSLYGQSNEKLFF
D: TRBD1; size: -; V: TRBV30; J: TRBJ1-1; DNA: TGTGCCTGGAGTCAGGGGGACCCTGAAGCTTTCTTT; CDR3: CAWSQGDPEAFF
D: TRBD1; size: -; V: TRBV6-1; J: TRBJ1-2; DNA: TGTGCCAGCCTTAGGGACAGATTCTATGGCTACACCTTC; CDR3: CASLRDRFYGYTF
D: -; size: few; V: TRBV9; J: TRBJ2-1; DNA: TGTGCCAGCAGCGTAGGGGACTTAGCCTACAATGAGCAGTTCTTC; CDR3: CASSVGDLAYNEQFF
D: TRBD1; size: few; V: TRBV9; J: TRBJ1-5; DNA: TGTGCCAGCAGCTTAACAGGGGAAGGCAATCAGCCCCAGCATTTT; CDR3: CASSLTGEGNQPQHF
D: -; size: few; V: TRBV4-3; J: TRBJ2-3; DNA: TGCGCCAGCAGCCAAGATGTGGTACAGGCGACAGATACGCAGTATTTT; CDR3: CASSQDVVQATDTQYF
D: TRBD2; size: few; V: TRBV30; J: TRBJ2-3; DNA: TGTGCCTGGAGCCGAGGTGGCGGGGGGAGCACAGATACGCAGTATTTT; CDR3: CAWSRGGGGSTDTQYF
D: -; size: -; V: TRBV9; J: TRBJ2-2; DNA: TGTGCCAGCAGCCCTGGACAGAACACCGGGGAGCTGTTTTTT; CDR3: CASSPGQNTGELFF
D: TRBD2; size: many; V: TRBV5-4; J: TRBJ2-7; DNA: TGTGCCAGCAGCCGCACTAGCGGGAGGCCCTACGAGCAGTACTTC; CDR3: CASSRTSGRPYEQYF
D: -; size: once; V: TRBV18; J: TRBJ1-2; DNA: TGTGCCAGCTCACCGACCCAGACAGACTATGGCTACACCTTC; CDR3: CASSPTQTDYGYTF
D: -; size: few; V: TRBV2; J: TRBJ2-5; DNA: TGTGCCAGCACTCCCATACAGGAGGGAGAGACCCAGTACTTC; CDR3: CASTPIQEGETQYF
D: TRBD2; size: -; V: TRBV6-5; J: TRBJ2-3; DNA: TGTGCCAGCAGTGTCGGGACTAGCGGGGGAGATACGCAGTATTTT; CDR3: CASSVGTSGGDTQYF
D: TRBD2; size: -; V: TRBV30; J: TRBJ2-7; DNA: TGTGCCTGGAGTAAGGGACTAGCGTTGGGCTACGAGCAGTACTTC; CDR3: CAWSKGLALGYEQYF
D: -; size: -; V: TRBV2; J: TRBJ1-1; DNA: TGTGCCAGCCCAACAGTCGCTGAAGCTTTCTTT; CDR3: CASPTVAEAFF
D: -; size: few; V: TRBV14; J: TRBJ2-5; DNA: TGTGCCAGCAGCCAAGAGAAGGAGCTGGAGACCCAGTACTTC; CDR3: CASSQEKELETQYF
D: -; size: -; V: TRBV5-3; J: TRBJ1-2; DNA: TGTGCCAGAAGCTTGGAGCGTCAGATAAACTATGGCTACACCTTC; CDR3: CARSLERQINYGYTF
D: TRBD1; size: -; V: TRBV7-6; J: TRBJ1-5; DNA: TGTGCCAGCAGCCCGGGACAGGGAGGCAATCAGCCCCAGCATTTT; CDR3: CASSPGQGGNQPQHF
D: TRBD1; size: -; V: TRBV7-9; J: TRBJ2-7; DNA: TGTGCCAGCAGCTTACAAGGTGCCGGGACAGGGTCCTACGAGCAGTACTTC; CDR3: CASSLQGAGTGSYEQYF
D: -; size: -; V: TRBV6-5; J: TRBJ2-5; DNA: TGTGCCAGCAGTTACTTTCTAGCAGCGGTAGAGACCCAGTACTTC; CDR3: CASSYFLAAVETQYF